This T cell receptor (beta chain) was retrieved from a study of tumor and adjacent non-tumor tissue in lung cancer. The overall study: Histology: 12 adenocarcinoma, 2 squamous cell carcinoma, 1 small cell lung cancer. The study's findings and limits: TCR diversity was significantly greater in tumor than normal lung tissue. Patients with more diverse tumor TCRs had worse survival. Normal lung showed higher cumulative top 100 clone frequency than tumor.

RNA was extracted from bulk tissue without any cell sorting. CDR1 KGHDR and CDR2 SFDVKD come from the germline V gene. This CDR3 has 16 amino acids. V dropped 2 bases and J dropped 7 bases, with 18 bases sitting between them. This clonotype was counted only a few times. No antigen is known for it. The library came from three nested PCR rounds adapted from ARM-PCR protocols. TCRdb ran MiXCR on the multiplex PCR reads and lists one entry per CDR3 protein. The sample includes around 210,000 distinct CDR3 sequences, about two thirds of them seen just once. The receptor was derived from a man aged 55 to 70 with non-small cell lung cancer. V gene TRBV24-1 combines with J gene TRBJ2-3; possible D gene TRBD1, 5 bases. Sequenced material: lung tumor tissue. CDR3 in amino acids: CATSDSRKGLENTQYF. In DNA, the CDR3 is TGTGCCACCAGTGATTCGAGGAAGGGGTTGGAAAATACGCAGTATTTT.